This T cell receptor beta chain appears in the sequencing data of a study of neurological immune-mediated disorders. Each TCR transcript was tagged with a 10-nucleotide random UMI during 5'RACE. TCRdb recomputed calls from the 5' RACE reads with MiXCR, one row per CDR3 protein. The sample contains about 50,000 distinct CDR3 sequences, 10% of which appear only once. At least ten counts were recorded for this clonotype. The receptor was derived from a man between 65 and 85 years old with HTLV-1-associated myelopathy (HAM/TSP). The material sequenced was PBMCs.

The CDR3 nucleotides are TGCGCCAGCAGCCAAGAAGAACTCGGCGGGAGCTCCTACAATGAGCAGTTCTTC. Its protein product is CASSQEELGGSSYNEQFF. The gene calls are TRBV4-1 and TRBJ2-1; 7 bases are a match to TRBD2. This CDR3 spans 18 amino acids. Germline V gene sequence: CDR1 MGHRA, CDR2 YSYEKL. Unmatched junction bases numbered 8, after V lost 0 bases and J lost 0 bases.